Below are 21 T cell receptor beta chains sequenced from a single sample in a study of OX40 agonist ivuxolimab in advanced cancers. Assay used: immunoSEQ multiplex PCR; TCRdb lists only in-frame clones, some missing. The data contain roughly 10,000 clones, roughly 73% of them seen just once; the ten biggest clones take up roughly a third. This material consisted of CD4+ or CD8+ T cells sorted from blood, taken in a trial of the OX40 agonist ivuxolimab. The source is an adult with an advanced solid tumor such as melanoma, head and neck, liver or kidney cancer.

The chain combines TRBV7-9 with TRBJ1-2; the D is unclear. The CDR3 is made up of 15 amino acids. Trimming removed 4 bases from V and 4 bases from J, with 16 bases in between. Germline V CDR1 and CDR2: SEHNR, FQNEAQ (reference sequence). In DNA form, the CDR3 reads TGTGCCAGCAGCTCTGCCCATGGAAAGACCTATGGCTACACCTTC. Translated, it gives CASSSAHGKTYGYTF.

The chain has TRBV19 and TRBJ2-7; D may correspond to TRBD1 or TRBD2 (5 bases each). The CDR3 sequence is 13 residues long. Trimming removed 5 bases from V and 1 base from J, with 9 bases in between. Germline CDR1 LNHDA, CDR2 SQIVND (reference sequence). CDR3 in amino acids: CASSPGASYEQYF. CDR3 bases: TGTGCCAGTAGTCCCGGGGCTTCCTACGAGCAGTACTTC.

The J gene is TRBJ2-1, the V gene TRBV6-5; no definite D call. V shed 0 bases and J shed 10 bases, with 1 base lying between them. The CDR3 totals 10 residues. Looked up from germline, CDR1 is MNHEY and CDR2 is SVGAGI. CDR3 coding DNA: TGTGCCAGCAGTTACTCCGAGCAGTTCTTC. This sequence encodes CASSYSEQFF.

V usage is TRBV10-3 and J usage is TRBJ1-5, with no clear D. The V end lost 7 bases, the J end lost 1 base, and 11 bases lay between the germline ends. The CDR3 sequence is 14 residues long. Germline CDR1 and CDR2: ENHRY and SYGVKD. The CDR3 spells CAINDVDSNQPQHF. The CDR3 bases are TGTGCCATCAACGATGTAGACAGCAATCAGCCCCAGCATTTT.

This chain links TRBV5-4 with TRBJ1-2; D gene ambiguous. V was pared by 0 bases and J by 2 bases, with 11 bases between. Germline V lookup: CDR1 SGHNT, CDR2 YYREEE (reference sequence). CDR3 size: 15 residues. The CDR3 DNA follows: TGTGCCAGCAGCTTGGATGGGGTTATGAACTATGGCTACACCTTC. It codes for CASSLDGVMNYGYTF.

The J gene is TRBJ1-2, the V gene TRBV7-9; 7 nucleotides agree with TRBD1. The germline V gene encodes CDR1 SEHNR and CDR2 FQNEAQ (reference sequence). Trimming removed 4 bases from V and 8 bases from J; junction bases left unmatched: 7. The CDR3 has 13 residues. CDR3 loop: CASSSDRDEGYTF. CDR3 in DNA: TGTGCCAGCAGCTCTGACAGGGACGAGGGCTACACCTTC. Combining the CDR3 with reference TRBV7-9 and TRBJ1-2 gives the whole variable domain DTGVSQNPRHKITKRGQNVTFRCDPISEHNRLYWYRQTLGQGPEFLTYFQNEAQLEKSRLLSDRFSAERPKGSFSTLEIQRTEQGDSAMYLCASSSDRDEGYTFGSGTRLTVV.

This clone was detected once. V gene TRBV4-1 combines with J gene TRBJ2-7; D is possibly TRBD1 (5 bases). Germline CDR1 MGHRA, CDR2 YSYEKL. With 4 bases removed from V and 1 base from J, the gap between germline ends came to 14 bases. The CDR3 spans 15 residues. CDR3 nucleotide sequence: TGCGCCAGCAGCCCTTTGACAGACCGATCCTACGAGCAGTACTTC. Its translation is CASSPLTDRSYEQYF.

For the CDR3, the DNA is TGTGCCAGCAGTTTAACAGGGGGCCCCTACAATGAGCAGTTCTTC. It yields the protein CASSLTGGPYNEQFF. This chain joins TRBV27 and TRBJ2-1; the match to TRBD1 covers 9 bases. J was trimmed by 2 bases and V by 2 bases; bases with no gene match: 1. The CDR3 loop spans 15 amino acids. CDR1 and CDR2 from the germline V gene are MNHEY and SMNVEV (reference sequence).

CDR3 loop: CASSIHRTAPEQYF. The CDR3 DNA sequence: TGCGCCAGCAGCATTCACCGGACAGCCCCCGAGCAGTACTTC. This rearrangement joins TRBV5-1 to TRBJ2-7, with D maybe TRBD1 (6 bases). The CDR3 sequence is 14 residues long. V lost 4 bases to trimming and J lost 6 bases, with 17 bases between them. Germline CDR1 is SGHRS and CDR2 is YFSETQ.

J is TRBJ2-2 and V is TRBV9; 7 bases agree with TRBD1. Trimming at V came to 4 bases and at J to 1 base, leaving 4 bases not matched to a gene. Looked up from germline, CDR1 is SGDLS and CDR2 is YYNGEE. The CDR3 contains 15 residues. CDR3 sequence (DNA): TGTGCCAGCAGCCCCCGGACAGGGAACACCGGGGAGCTGTTTTTT. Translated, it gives CASSPRTGNTGELFF. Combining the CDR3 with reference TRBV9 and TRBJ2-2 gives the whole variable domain DSGVTQTPKHLITATGQRVTLRCSPRSGDLSVYWYQQSLDQGLQFLIQYYNGEERAKGNILERFSAQQFPDLHSELNLSSLELGDSALYFCASSPRTGNTGELFFGEGSRLTVL.

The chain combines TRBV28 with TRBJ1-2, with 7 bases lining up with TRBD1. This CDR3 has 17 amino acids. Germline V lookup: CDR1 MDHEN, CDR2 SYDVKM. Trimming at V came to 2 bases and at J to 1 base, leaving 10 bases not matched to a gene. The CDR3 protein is CASSLEGAHMNNYGYTF. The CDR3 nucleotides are TGTGCCAGCAGTTTAGAGGGGGCCCATATGAATAACTATGGCTACACCTTC.

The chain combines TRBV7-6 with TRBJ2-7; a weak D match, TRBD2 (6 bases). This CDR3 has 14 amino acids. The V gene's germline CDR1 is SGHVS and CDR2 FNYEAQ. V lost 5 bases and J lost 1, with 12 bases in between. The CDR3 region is CASSQAGGSYEQYF. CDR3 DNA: TGTGCCAGCAGCCAAGCTGGAGGGTCCTACGAGCAGTACTTC. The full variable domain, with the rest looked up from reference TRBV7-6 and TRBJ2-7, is GAGVSQSPRYKVTKRGQDVALRCDPISGHVSLYWYRQALGQGPEFLTYFNYEAQQDKSGLPNDRFSAERPEGSISTLTIQRTEQRDSAMYRCASSQAGGSYEQYFGPGTRLTVT.

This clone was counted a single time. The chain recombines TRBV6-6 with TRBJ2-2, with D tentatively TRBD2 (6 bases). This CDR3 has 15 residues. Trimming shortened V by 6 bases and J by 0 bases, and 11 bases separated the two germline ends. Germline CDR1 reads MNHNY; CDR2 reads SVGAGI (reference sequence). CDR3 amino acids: CASSYVAANTGELFF. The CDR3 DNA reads TGTGCCAGCAGCTACGTAGCGGCGAACACCGGGGAGCTGTTTTTT.

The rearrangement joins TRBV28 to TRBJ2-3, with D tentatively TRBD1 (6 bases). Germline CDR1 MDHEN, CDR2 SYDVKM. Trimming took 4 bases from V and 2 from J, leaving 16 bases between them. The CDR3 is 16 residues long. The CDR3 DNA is TGTGCCAGCAGTTGGACAGCGGCCGGGTTCACAGATACGCAGTATTTT. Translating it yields CASSWTAAGFTDTQYF.

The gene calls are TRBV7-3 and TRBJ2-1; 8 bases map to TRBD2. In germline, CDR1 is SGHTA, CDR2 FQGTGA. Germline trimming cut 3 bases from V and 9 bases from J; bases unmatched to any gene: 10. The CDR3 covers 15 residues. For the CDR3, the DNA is TGTGCCAGCAGCTTCCAAGTCGAGCGGGAGTTTGAGCAGTTCTTC. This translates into CASSFQVEREFEQFF.

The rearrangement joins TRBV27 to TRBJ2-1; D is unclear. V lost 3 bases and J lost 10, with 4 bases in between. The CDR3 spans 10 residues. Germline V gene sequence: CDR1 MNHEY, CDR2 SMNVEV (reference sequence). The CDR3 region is CASSFPEQFF. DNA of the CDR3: TGTGCCAGCAGTTTTCCGGAGCAGTTCTTC.

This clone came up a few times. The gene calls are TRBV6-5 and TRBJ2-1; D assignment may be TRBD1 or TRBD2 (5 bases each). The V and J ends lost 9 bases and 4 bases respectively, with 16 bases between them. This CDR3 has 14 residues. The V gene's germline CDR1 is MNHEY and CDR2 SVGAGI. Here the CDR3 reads CASRPGAGYNEQFF. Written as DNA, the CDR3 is TGTGCCAGTCGACCCGGGGCAGGGTACAATGAGCAGTTCTTC.

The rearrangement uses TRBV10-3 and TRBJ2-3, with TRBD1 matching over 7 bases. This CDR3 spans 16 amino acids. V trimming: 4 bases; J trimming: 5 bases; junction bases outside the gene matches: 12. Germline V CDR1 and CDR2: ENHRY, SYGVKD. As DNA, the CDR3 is TGTGCCATCAGTGGGGATCGACAGGGTTTGGAAGATACGCAGTATTTT. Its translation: CAISGDRQGLEDTQYF.

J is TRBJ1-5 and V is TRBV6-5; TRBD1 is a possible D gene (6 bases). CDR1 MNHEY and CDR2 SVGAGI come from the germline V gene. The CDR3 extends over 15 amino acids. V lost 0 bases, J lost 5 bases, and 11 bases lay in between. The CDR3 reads CASSYSQGGHQPQHF. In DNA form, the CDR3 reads TGTGCCAGCAGTTACTCACAGGGTGGCCATCAGCCCCAGCATTTT.

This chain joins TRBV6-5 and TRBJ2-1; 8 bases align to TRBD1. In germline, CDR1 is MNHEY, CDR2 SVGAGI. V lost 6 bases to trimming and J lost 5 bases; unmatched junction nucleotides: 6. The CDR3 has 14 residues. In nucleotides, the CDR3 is TGTGCCAGCAGCCCACAGGGGGTGAACAATGAGCAGTTCTTC. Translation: CASSPQGVNNEQFF.

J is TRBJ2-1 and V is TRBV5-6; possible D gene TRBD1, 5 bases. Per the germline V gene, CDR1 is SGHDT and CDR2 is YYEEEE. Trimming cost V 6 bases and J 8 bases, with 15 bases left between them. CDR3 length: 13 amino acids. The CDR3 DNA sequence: TGTGCCAGCATTACCAGGGTAACCTATGAGCAGTTCTTC. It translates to CASITRVTYEQFF.